This TCR beta chain is from a study of vaccination and CD4 T cells after COVID-19. Looking at the study overall: In the convalescent cohort, there were six males and four females, two of them Hispanic. Post-diagnosis, post-COVID samples were collected after a median 101 days, ranging 35 to 161.

The CDR3 runs 16 residues. Trimming removed 6 bases from V and 4 bases from J; junction bases left unmatched: 14. This clonotype appeared a few times. Its target is not known. The Oncomine TCR Beta short-read assay was applied to DNA of cultured CD4+ T cells. TCRdb ran MiXCR on the PCR reads and lists one entry per CDR3 protein. The sample records about 15,000 distinct CDR3 sequences, approximately 60% being singletons. As for treatment: roughly ten-day PBMC culture with coronavirus spike peptide pools or control peptides (ViraFEST assay). What was sequenced was CD4+ T cells from blood, cultured in vitro. This receptor was obtained from a human donor who had recovered from COVID-19. This sequence joins TRBV12-3 or TRBV12-4 and TRBJ1-2, with 7 bases lining up with TRBD1. DNA for the CDR3: TGTGCCAGCAGGAAACCACAGGGGTTTGCGGGCTATGGCTACACCTTC. Its translation: CASRKPQGFAGYGYTF.